The next 15 T cell receptor delta chains were all read from a single sample in a study of Vδ1+ human thymocytes. RNA was extracted from the cells and then reverse transcribed. The CDR3 regions were amplified by multiplex PCR from V-gene primers to a constant-region primer. TCRdb fed the multiplex PCR reads to CATT. This repertoire shows over 45,000 delta-chain clones, around 15% found once; its top ten account for 0.5% to 0.55%. Regarding the study as a whole: Thymic TRG and TRD repertoires appeared highly polyclonal, with Gaussian CDR3 length distributions.

These receptors' antigens are unknown. The sequencing input was Vdelta1+ gamma-delta thymocytes from the thymus. Subset: FACS-sorted CD3+ TCRalphabeta- TCRVdelta1+ TCRVdelta2- thymocytes. The receptors derive from a boy under three years old who had congenital heart surgery.

The chain recombines TRDV1 with TRDJ1; D gene unclear. CDR3 size: 13 residues. Trimming stripped 5 bases from V and 2 bases from J, with 9 bases between. In germline, CDR1 is TSWWSYY, CDR2 QGS. The CDR3 is CALGSPVTDKLIF. CDR3 DNA: TGTGCTCTTGGGTCGCCGGTGACCGATAAACTCATCTTT.

This rearrangement joins TRDV1 to TRDJ1; D perhaps matches TRDD3 (6 bases). V gave up 4 bases and J gave up 0 bases, with 24 bases separating them. The CDR3 is made up of 19 amino acids. The germline V gene has CDR1 TSWWSYY and CDR2 QGS. This CDR3 reads CALGGYSTGLKPYTDKLIF. CDR3 in DNA: TGTGCTCTTGGGGGTTATTCAACTGGGCTAAAACCTTACACCGATAAACTCATCTTT.

This rearrangement joins TRDV1 to TRDJ1, with 8 bases that match TRDD2. The CDR3 consists of 17 residues. Unmatched junction bases numbered 22, after V lost 5 bases and J lost 11 bases. Per the germline V gene, CDR1 is TSWWSYY and CDR2 is QGS. The DNA of the CDR3 is TGTGCTCTTGGGAACTTCCTACCTTATTACTGGACTGGTGGGCTCATCTTT. As protein: CALGNFLPYYWTGGLIF.

This clone is a singleton in its sample. The chain carries TRDV1 and TRDJ1, with 7 nucleotides matching TRDD3. The V segment lost 5 bases and the J segment 0 bases; nucleotides outside the gene matches: 18. Germline assignment: CDR1 TSWWSYY and CDR2 QGS. CDR3 length: 19 amino acids. This CDR3 reads CALGPFPYWGPIYTDKLIF. The CDR3 DNA is TGTGCTCTTGGGCCCTTTCCTTACTGGGGACCAATATACACCGATAAACTCATCTTT.

This clone occurred a few times. This chain joins TRDV1 and TRDJ1; no reliable D call. Germline V lookup: CDR1 TSWWSYY, CDR2 QGS. The CDR3 loop spans 14 amino acids. V lost 6 bases and J 3 bases, leaving 14 bases between the germline ends. The DNA for the CDR3 is TGTGCTCTTGGATCCTGTAACTCCCCCGATAAACTCATCTTT. This gives the protein CALGSCNSPDKLIF.

This clone was seen a handful of times. The chain is built from TRDV1 and TRDJ1, with 12 bases that match TRDD3. V lost 6 bases to trimming and J lost 0 bases; unmatched junction nucleotides: 35. From germline, CDR1 is TSWWSYY and CDR2 QGS. This CDR3 region has 26 residues. The CDR3 nucleotides read TGTGCTCTTGGCCGGTGTGACCGTCGGACCTTCGCCCGGTACTGGGGGATACCTTCGTACACCGATAAACTCATCTTT. It yields the protein CALGRCDRRTFARYWGIPSYTDKLIF.

The table lists this clone with a few counts. This rearrangement joins TRDV1 to TRDJ1; 8 bases fit TRDD3. Trimming removed 0 bases from V and 0 bases from J; junction bases left unmatched: 12. The CDR3 runs to 19 residues. CDR1 and CDR2 from the germline V gene are TSWWSYY and QGS. CDR3 bases: TGTGCTCTTGGGGAACTACTACTGGGATACGAGAGGTACACCGATAAACTCATCTTT. Its translation: CALGELLLGYERYTDKLIF.

The table lists this clone with a count of one. V usage is TRDV1 and J usage is TRDJ1, with 13 bases fitting TRDD3. The V and J ends lost 0 bases and 8 bases, in that order; junction bases with no gene match: 15. CDR1 is TSWWSYY, CDR2 QGS, per germline. This CDR3 is 19 amino acids long. The CDR3 is CALGELVVVLGDTRGKLIF. CDR3 coding DNA: TGTGCTCTTGGGGAACTCGTGGTGGTACTGGGGGATACGCGAGGGAAACTCATCTTT.

This clone has more than one count but fewer than ten. This sequence joins TRDV1 and TRDJ1, with D possibly matching TRDD2 (5 bases). V was shortened by 5 bases and J by 0 bases, with 22 bases between the two germline ends. The V gene's germline CDR1 is TSWWSYY and CDR2 QGS. The CDR3 has 18 amino acids. The CDR3 region is CALGSPPTMFPYTDKLIF. Written as DNA, the CDR3 is TGTGCTCTTGGGAGCCCCCCTACGATGTTTCCGTACACCGATAAACTCATCTTT.

The chain links TRDV1 to TRDJ1; a possible D gene is TRDD2 (6 bases). From germline, CDR1 is TSWWSYY and CDR2 QGS. CDR3 length equals 25 residues. V was pared by 3 bases and J by 10 bases, with 51 bases between. This chain's CDR3 is CALGDTRVRVPSAFTRRLCEVGLIF. The CDR3 nucleotides read TGTGCTCTTGGGGATACCCGGGTTCGTGTCCCTTCCGCTTTTACTAGGAGATTATGTGAGGTAGGACTCATCTTT.

This clone came up a few times. A much larger clone sits a single nucleotide away, making a read error possible. Other DNA sequences from this sample encode an identical CDR3 as well. This chain links TRDV2 with TRDJ1, with 9 bases identical to TRDD3. This CDR3 region has 17 residues. The germline CDR1 and CDR2 sequences are GEAIGNYY and EKD. Here the CDR3 reads CACDTPCWGIYTDKLIF. The CDR3 coding sequence is TGTGCCTGTGACACACCATGCTGGGGGATCTACACCGATAAACTTATCTTT.

Only a few counts were recorded for this clone. The chain links TRDV1 to TRDJ1, with TRDD3 matching 12 bases. V lost 0 bases, J lost 0 bases, and 5 bases stayed unmatched. The CDR3 has 18 amino acids. Germline assignment: CDR1 TSWWSYY and CDR2 QGS. CDR3 protein: CALGELATGGYYTDKLIF. The CDR3 region has the DNA TGTGCTCTTGGGGAACTTGCGACTGGGGGATACTACACCGATAAACTCATCTTT.

This clone came up a few times. The J gene is TRDJ1, the V gene TRDV1, with TRDD3 identical over 8 bases. V shed 4 bases and J 2 bases; nucleotides not matched to a gene: 15. The CDR3 has 18 amino acids. Germline V gene sequence: CDR1 TSWWSYY, CDR2 QGS. CDR3 DNA sequence: TGTGCTCTTGGGGGCCCCGAGGGGATACCCGGGGGTACCGATAAACTCATCTTT. It is translated as CALGGPEGIPGGTDKLIF.

The chain uses TRDV1 and TRDJ1; TRDD3 matches at 8 bases. The CDR3 has 17 amino acids. Germline CDR1 TSWWSYY, CDR2 QGS. After removal of 7 bases from V and 2 bases from J, the junction contained 15 bases not matched to a gene. CDR3 nucleotides: TGTGCTCTTGAGAATCGTTCCTGGGGGAGACTTACCGATAAACTCATCTTT. Translated: CALENRSWGRLTDKLIF.

The genes are TRDV1 and TRDJ1; the D gene could be TRDD2 or TRDD3 (8 bases each). V lost 7 bases to trimming and J lost 0 bases, with 30 bases between them. The germline V gene has CDR1 TSWWSYY and CDR2 QGS. CDR3 length: 20 residues. CDR3 in amino acids: CALEGTFLSLLGANTDKLIF. DNA of the CDR3: TGTGCTCTTGAGGGAACCTTCCTATCCTTACTGGGGGCTAACACCGATAAACTCATCTTT.